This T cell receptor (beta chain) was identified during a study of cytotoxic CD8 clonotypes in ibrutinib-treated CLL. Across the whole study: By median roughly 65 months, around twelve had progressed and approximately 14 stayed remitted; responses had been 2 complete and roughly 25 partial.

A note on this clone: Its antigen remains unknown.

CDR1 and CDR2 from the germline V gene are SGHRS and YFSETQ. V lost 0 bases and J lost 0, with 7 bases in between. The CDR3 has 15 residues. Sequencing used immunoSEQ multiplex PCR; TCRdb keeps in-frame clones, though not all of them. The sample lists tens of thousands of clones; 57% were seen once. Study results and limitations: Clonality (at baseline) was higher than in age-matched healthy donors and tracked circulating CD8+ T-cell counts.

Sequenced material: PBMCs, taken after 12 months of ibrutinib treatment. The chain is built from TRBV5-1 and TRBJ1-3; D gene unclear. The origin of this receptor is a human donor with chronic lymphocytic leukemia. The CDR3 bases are TGCGCCAGCAGCTTGGATCCGAGCTCTGGAAACACCATATATTTT. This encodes CASSLDPSSGNTIYF.